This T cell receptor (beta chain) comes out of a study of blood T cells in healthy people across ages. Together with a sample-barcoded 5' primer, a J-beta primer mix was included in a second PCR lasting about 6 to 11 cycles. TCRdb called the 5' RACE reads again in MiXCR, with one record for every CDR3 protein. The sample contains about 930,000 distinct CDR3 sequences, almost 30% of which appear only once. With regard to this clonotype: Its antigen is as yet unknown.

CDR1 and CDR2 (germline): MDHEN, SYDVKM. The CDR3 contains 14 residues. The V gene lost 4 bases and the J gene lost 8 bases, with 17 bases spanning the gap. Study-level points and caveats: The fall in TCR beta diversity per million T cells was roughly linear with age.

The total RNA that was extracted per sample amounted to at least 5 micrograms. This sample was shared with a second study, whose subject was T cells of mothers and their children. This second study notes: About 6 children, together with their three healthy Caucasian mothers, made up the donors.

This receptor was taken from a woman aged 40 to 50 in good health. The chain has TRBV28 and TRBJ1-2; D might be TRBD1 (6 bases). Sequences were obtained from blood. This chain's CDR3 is CASSWGGGPLGYTF. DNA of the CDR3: TGTGCCAGCAGTTGGGGGGGCGGGCCCCTAGGCTACACCTTC.